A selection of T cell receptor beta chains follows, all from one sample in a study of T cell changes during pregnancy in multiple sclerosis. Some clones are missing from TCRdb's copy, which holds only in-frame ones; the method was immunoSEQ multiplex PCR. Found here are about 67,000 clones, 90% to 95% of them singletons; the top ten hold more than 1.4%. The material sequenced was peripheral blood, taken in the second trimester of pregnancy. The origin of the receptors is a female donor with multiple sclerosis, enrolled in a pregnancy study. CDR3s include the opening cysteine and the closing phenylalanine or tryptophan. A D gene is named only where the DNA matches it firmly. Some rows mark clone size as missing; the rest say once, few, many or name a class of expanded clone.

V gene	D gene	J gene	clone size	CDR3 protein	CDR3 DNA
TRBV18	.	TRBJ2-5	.	CASSPVGGFGETQYF	TGTGCCAGCTCACCGGTTGGAGGGTTTGGGGAGACCCAGTACTTC
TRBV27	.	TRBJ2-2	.	CASSPTSLAHTGELFF	TGTGCCAGCAGTCCAACCTCACTAGCCCACACCGGGGAGCTGTTTTTT
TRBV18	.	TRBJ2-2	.	CASSPLQKAGELFF	TGTGCCAGCTCACCCCTACAGAAAGCCGGGGAGCTGTTTTTT
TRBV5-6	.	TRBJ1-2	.	CASSLVGARNYGYTF	TGTGCCAGCAGCTTAGTAGGGGCGCGCAACTATGGCTACACCTTC
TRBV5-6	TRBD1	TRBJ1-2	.	CASEEGTAQYGYTF	TGTGCCAGCGAAGAGGGGACAGCCCAATATGGCTACACCTTC
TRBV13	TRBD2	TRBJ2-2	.	CASSPTTGGNGELFF	TGTGCCAGCAGCCCTACAACGGGAGGGAACGGGGAGCTGTTTTTT
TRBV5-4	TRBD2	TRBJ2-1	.	CASSLKVTSNYNEQFF	TGTGCCAGCAGCTTGAAAGTGACTAGCAACTACAATGAGCAGTTCTTC
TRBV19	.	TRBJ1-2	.	CASSMGDRRVYGYTF	TGTGCCAGTAGTATGGGAGACCGTCGGGTGTATGGCTACACCTTC
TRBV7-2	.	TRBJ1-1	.	CASSLDRSFEAFF	TGTGCCAGCAGCTTAGACAGGTCTTTTGAAGCTTTCTTT
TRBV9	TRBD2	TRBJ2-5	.	CASSEGDLGEGTQYF	TGTGCCAGCAGCGAAGGGGACCTGGGGGAGGGGACCCAGTACTTC
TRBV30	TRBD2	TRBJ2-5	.	CAGKLAGVRETQYF	TGTGCCGGAAAACTAGCGGGAGTACGGGAGACCCAGTACTTC
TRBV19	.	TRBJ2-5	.	CASSIAPSQETQYF	TGTGCCAGTAGTATAGCTCCCAGCCAAGAGACCCAGTACTTC
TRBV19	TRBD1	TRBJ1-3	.	CASSIMLGTGLGNTIYF	TGTGCCAGTAGTATAATGCTTGGGACAGGGCTTGGAAACACCATATATTTT
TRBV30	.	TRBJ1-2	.	CAWGGHGYTF	TGTGCCTGGGGAGGGCATGGCTACACCTTC
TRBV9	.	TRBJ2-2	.	CASSVVLQATGELFF	TGTGCCAGCAGCGTAGTTTTACAGGCCACCGGGGAGCTGTTTTTT
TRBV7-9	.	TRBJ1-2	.	CASSRHGLDYGYTF	TGTGCCAGCAGCCGCCACGGCCTAGACTATGGCTACACCTTC
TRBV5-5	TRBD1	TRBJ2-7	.	CASSSGTAVEQYF	TGTGCCAGCAGTTCCGGGACAGCAGTCGAGCAGTACTTC
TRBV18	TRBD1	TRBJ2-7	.	CASSLSIYGDRAWQYF	TGTGCCAGCTCACTTAGTATTTATGGGGACAGGGCTTGGCAGTACTTC
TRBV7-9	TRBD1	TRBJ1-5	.	CASSSRQGSQPQHF	TGTGCCAGCAGCTCCAGACAGGGATCCCAGCCCCAGCATTTT
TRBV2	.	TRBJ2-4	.	CASRQSSIASANIQYF	TGTGCCAGCAGACAAAGTTCGATCGCCTCCGCAAACATTCAGTACTTC
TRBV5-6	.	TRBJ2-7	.	CASSLGRGEQYF	TGTGCCAGCAGCTTGGGAAGGGGGGAGCAGTACTTC
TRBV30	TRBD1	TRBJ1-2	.	CAWSVRGTGAILRGYTF	TGTGCCTGGAGTGTTCGCGGGACAGGGGCGATTTTGCGTGGCTACACCTTC
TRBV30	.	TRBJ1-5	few	CAWGDTNQPQHF	TGTGCCTGGGGGGACACCAATCAGCCCCAGCATTTT
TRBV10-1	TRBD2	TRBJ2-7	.	CARLKRGTYEQYF	TGCGCCAGGTTAAAGCGGGGCACCTACGAGCAGTACTTC
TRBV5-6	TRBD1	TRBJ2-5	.	CASSLRGPMQETQYF	TGTGCCAGCAGCTTGAGGGGGCCTATGCAAGAGACCCAGTACTTC
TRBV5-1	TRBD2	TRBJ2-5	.	CASSGGGYQETQYF	TGCGCCAGCAGCGGCGGGGGGTACCAAGAGACCCAGTACTTC
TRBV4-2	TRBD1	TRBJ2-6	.	CASSHQGVRAGANVLTF	TGTGCCAGCAGCCATCAGGGGGTTAGGGCTGGGGCCAACGTCCTGACTTTC
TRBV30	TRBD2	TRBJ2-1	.	CAWSVTQREGRQQFF	TGTGCCTGGAGTGTAACCCAGCGGGAGGGAAGGCAGCAGTTCTTC
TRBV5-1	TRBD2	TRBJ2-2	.	CASSLRTSGGELFF	TGCGCCAGCAGCCTGAGGACTAGCGGGGGGGAGCTGTTTTTT
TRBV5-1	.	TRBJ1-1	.	CASSLDTANTEAFF	TGCGCCAGCAGCTTGGACACAGCGAACACTGAAGCTTTCTTT
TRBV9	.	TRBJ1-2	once	CASSVDSTGYGYTF	TGTGCCAGCAGCGTAGATTCAACGGGGTATGGCTACACCTTC